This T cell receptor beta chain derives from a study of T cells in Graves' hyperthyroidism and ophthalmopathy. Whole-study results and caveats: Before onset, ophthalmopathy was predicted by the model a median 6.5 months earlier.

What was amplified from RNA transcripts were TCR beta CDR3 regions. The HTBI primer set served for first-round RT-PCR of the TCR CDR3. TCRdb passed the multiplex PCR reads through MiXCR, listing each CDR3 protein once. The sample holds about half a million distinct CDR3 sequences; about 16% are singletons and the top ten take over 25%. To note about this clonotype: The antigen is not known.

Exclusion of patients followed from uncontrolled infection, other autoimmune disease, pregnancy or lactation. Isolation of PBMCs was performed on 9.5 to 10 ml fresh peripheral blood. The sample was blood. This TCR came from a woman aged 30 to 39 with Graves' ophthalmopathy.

The CDR3 coding sequence is TGTGCCAGCAGCTTTTTGGGTGCGGAAGAGACCCAGTACTTC. Encoded protein: CASSFLGAEETQYF. This chain uses TRBV11-2 with TRBJ2-5; D not certain. Deletions cut 3 bases from V and 3 bases from J, with 11 bases between. Germline CDR1 is SGHAT and CDR2 is FQNNGV. CDR3 size: 14 residues.